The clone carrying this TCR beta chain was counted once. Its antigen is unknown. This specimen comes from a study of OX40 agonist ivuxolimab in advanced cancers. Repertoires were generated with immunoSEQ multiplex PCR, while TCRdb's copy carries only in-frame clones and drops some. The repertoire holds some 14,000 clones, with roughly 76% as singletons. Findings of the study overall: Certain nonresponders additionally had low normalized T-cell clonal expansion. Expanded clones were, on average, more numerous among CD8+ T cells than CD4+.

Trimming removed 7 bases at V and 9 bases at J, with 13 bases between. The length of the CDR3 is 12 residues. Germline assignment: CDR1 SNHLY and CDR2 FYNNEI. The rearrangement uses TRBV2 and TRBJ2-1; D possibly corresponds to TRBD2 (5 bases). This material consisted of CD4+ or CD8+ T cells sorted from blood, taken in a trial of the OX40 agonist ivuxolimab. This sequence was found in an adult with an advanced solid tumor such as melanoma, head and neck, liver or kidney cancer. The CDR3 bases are TGTGCCAGCATTCCGGGGTCAGGTGAGCAGTTCTTC. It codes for CASIPGSGEQFF.